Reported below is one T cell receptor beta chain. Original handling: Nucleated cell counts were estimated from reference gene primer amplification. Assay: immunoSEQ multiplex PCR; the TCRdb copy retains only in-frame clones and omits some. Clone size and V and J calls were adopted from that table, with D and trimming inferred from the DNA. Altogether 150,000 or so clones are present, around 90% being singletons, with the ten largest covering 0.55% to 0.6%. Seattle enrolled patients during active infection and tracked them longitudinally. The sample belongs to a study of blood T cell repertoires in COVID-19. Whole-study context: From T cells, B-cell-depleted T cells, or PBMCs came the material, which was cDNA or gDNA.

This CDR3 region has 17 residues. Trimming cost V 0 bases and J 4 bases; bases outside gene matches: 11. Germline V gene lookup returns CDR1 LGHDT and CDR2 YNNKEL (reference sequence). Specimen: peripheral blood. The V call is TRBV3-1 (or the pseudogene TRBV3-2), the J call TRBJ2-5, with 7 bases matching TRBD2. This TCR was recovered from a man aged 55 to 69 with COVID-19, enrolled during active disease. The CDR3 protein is CASSQDRFGGGVETQYF. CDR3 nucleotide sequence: TGTGCCAGCAGCCAAGATCGGTTCGGTGGGGGGGTAGAGACCCAGTACTTC.